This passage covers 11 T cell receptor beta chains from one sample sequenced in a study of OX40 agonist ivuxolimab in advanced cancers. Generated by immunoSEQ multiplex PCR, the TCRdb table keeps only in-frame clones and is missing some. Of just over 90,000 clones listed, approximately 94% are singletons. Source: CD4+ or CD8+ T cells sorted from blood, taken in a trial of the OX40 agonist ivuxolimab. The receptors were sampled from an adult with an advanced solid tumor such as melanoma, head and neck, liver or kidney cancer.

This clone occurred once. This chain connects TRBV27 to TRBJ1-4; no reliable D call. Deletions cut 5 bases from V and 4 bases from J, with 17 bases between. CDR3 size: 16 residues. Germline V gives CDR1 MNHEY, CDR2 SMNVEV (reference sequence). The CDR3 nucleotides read TGTGCCAGCAGTCCCTTAAGCGTTCGGAGTAATGAAAAACTGTTTTTT. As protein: CASSPLSVRSNEKLFF. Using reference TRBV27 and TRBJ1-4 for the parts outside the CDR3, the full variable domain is EAQVTQNPRYLITVTGKKLTVTCSQNMNHEYMSWYRQDPGLGLRQIYYSMNVEVTDKGDVPEGYKVSRKEKRNFPLILESPSPNQTSLYFCASSPLSVRSNEKLFFGSGTQLSVL.

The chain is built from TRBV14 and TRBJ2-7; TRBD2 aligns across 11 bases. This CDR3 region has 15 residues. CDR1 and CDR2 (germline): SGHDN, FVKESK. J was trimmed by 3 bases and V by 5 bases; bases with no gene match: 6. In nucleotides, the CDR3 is TGTGCCAGCAGCGACGGGACTAGCGGTATCTACGAGCAGTACTTC. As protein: CASSDGTSGIYEQYF. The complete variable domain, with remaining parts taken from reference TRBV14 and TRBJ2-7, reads EAGVTQFPSHSVIEKGQTVTLRCDPISGHDNLYWYRRVMGKEIKFLLHFVKESKQDESGMPNNRFLAERTGGTYSTLKVQPAELEDSGVYFCASSDGTSGIYEQYFGPGTRLTVT.

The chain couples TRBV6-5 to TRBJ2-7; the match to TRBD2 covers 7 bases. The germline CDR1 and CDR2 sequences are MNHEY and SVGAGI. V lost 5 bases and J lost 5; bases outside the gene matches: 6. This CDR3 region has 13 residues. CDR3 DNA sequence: TGTGCCAGCAGTCTAGACGGGGGGAACGAGCAGTACTTC. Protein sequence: CASSLDGGNEQYF.

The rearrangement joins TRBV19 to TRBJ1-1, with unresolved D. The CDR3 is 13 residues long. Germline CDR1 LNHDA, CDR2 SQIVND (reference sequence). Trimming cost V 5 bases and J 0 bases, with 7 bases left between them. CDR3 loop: CASSVGMNTEAFF. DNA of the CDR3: TGTGCCAGTAGTGTCGGAATGAACACTGAAGCTTTCTTT.

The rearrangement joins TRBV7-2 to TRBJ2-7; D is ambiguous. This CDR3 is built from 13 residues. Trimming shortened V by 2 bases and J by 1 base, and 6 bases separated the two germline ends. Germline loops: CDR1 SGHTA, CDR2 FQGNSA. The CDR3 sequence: CASSLYSSYEQYF. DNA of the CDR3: TGTGCCAGCAGCTTATACTCGTCCTACGAGCAGTACTTC.

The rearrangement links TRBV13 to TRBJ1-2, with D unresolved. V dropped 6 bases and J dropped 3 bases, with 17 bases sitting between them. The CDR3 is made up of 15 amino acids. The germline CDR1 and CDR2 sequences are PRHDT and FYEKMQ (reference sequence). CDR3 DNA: TGTGCCAGCAGTGAGCAGTTGGACGGTGACTATGGCTACACCTTC. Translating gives CASSEQLDGDYGYTF.

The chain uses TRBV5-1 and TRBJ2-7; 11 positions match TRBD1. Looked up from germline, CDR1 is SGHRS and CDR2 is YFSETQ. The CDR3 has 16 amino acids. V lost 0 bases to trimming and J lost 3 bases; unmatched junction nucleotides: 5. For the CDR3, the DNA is TGCGCCAGCAGCTTGGACCCCGGGACAGGGGGCTACGAGCAGTACTTC. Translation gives CASSLDPGTGGYEQYF.

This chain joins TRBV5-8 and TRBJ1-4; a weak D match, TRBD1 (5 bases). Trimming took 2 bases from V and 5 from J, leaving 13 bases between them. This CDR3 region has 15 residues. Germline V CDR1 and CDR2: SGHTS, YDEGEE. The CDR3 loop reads CASSFGTWGNEKLFF. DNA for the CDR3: TGTGCCAGCAGCTTCGGGACTTGGGGGAATGAAAAACTGTTTTTT.

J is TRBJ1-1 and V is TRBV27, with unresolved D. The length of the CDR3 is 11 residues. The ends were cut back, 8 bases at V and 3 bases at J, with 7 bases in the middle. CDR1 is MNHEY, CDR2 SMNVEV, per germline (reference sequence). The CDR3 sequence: CASGLYTEAFF. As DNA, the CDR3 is TGTGCCAGCGGACTGTACACTGAAGCTTTCTTT.

As DNA, the CDR3 is TGTGCCTGGAGTTACGGGACGGAAAGCAATCAGCCCCAGCATTTT. This codes for CAWSYGTESNQPQHF. V and J are TRBV30 and TRBJ1-5; D perhaps matches TRBD1 (5 bases). CDR3 length: 15 amino acids. V lost 2 bases and J 1 base, leaving 12 bases between the germline ends. Germline V gene data show CDR1 as GTSNPN and CDR2 as SVGIG (reference sequence).

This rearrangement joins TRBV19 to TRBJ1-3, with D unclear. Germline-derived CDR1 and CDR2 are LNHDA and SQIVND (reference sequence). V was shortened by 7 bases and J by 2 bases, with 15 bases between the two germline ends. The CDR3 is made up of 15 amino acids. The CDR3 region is CASTSFGMPGNTIYF. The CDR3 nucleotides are TGTGCCAGTACAAGCTTTGGGATGCCTGGAAACACCATATATTTT.